The following is a T cell receptor (beta chain) sequence with its context. The antigen it binds to is not known. No base quality information exists; no much larger clone differs at one position. Trimming accounts for 6 bases at V and 4 bases at J, while the number of junction bases matched to no gene is 6. Based on the germline V gene, the CDR1 and CDR2 sequences are MNHEY and SVGAGI. The CDR3 contains 13 residues, cysteine and phenylalanine counted. Only the CDR3 DNA stays, 39 bases, in frame from base 1. This sample was taken from a study of the immune and genomic landscape of osteosarcoma (dated by TCRdb to 2018 to 2020). Regarding the complete study: A total of 48 pediatric and adult patients with high-grade osteosarcoma made up the overall cohort, and the median age at diagnosis was approximately 30 years (range about 5-81). TCR sequencing results were integrated with transcriptome, protein array and immunostaining data to characterize the osteosarcoma immunogenomic landscape. In the overall cohort, around 60% of patients were male, and localized disease at diagnosis was presented by roughly 80% of patients. A couple of samples from the same tumor site were contributed by each of a few patients. The goal of the study was to explain why immune checkpoint inhibitors show limited clinical activity in osteosarcoma. Poor-risk disease was overrepresented in the cohort, as 73% of patients had an unfavorable pathologic response to standard therapy and more than 55% had died. To define immunogenic potential, the study profiled osteosarcoma specimens using whole genome, RNA and T-cell receptor sequencing along with immunohistochemistry and reverse phase protein arrays. Points the paper makes about the study in general: Overall, productive TCR clonality was low, with a mean of 0.09 and a maximum of 0.3, which suggests limited clonal expansion of T cells. TCR productive clonality was higher in the immune-hot C3 cluster than the cold C1 cluster but still low overall. In five cases a single hyperexpanded clone dominated the repertoire, and each of those five cases had fewer than 100 T-cell clonotypes. No statistical method determined sample size because osteosarcoma is rare and all possible samples were collected. Alongside the frozen tumor specimens, matched blood was collected from only a couple of patients. Rather than matched normal tissue, external data from normal skin and healthy peripheral blood provided the clonality benchmarks.

TCR beta chain CDR3 regions were immunosequenced with the ImmunoSEQ Assay (Adaptive Biotechnologies). The authors' analysis ran thus. The ImmunoSEQ Analyzer platform was used to export TCRB rearrangements, read counts, read proportions and gene usage. T-cell clonality was calculated on productive rearrangements as 1 minus Pielou's evenness. In the clonal space homeostasis analysis, clonotypes were sorted into rare, small, medium, large or hyperexpanded (0.01 to 1 of the repertoire) bins. TCR productive clonality was compared across immune clusters C1, C2 and C3 using the Wilcoxon rank sum test. Sourced from immuneACCESS, this table was stored by TCRdb with only in-frame sequences that have V and J called. A share of the clones is absent; for the studies checked, an unresolved V gene accounts for under half, and the remainder has no known explanation. That table is the source of V, J and clone size, and D and trimming were worked out from the DNA. The sample table contains some 5,000 clones; only one count was recorded for around 80% of them. 6% to 7% of the sample goes to the ten largest clones.

The tumors sampled were post-treatment primary, local recurrence and metastasis specimens taken from patients with a poor prognosis. The receptor's source is a human donor with osteosarcoma. The rearranged segments are TRBV6-5 and TRBJ2-7, with 7 bases aligning to TRBD2. Sequencing input: osteosarcoma tumor tissue from the lung. The sequenced DNA: TGTGCCAGCAGGGAGCGGGGACCTTACGAGCAGTACTTC. Its product reads: CASRERGPYEQYF.